Below are 8 T cell receptor beta chains sequenced from a single sample in a study of cytomegalovirus exposure and HLA in healthy donors. The PCR was carried out with 60 Vbeta primers and 13 Jbeta primers. The assay was immunoSEQ multiplex PCR, and TCRdb's table has in-frame clones only and misses some. The sample has 150,000 or so clones, approximately 84% seen once. Sequencing was done on a sample of PBMCs. Receptor source: a woman in her forties or fifties in good health and CMV-seropositive.

The chain links TRBV5-1 to TRBJ2-1, with TRBD2 as a possible D gene (5 bases). V was cut by 0 bases and J by 6 bases, with 16 bases left in between. CDR1 SGHRS and CDR2 YFSETQ come from the germline V gene. The CDR3 runs 16 residues. The CDR3 bases are TGCGCCAGCAGCTTGGTCCCTTCCCGAGGGAGCAATGAGCAGTTCTTC. It translates to CASSLVPSRGSNEQFF.

This clone was detected once. The chain has TRBV5-1 and TRBJ2-1, with 11 positions matching TRBD2. This CDR3 contains 18 residues. Germline-derived CDR1 and CDR2 are SGHRS and YFSETQ. Unmatched junction bases numbered 14, after V lost 0 bases and J lost 9 bases. The chain's CDR3 is CASSLVGSGRAIYGEQFF. The CDR3 DNA follows: TGCGCCAGCAGCTTGGTTGGTAGCGGGAGGGCCATATATGGTGAGCAGTTCTTC.

J is TRBJ2-7 and V is TRBV9, with 8 bases aligning to TRBD1. The CDR3 totals 15 residues. In germline, CDR1 is SGDLS, CDR2 YYNGEE. V shed 2 bases, J shed 5 bases, and the junction held 9 bases outside the gene matches. CDR3 protein: CASSVGQGRWHEQYF. The CDR3, as DNA: TGTGCCAGCAGCGTTGGACAGGGCCGTTGGCACGAGCAGTACTTC. Together with reference TRBV9 and TRBJ2-7, the CDR3 gives the full variable domain: DSGVTQTPKHLITATGQRVTLRCSPRSGDLSVYWYQQSLDQGLQFLIQYYNGEERAKGNILERFSAQQFPDLHSELNLSSLELGDSALYFCASSVGQGRWHEQYFGPGTRLTVT.

The rearrangement joins TRBV7-9 to TRBJ1-5; no firm D call. V was shortened by 1 base and J by 3 bases, with 7 bases between the two germline ends. The CDR3 consists of 14 residues. Germline CDR1 and CDR2: SEHNR and FQNEAQ (reference sequence). The CDR3: CASSLEQHNQPQHF. The CDR3 DNA follows: TGTGCCAGCAGCTTAGAACAGCACAATCAGCCCCAGCATTTT.

The CDR3 sequence: CAWRFGSTAESSPLHF. In DNA, the CDR3 is TGTGCCTGGAGGTTTGGTAGCACCGCAGAAAGTTCACCCCTCCACTTT. This rearrangement joins TRBV30 to TRBJ1-6; D call uncertain. CDR1 and CDR2 (germline): GTSNPN, SVGIG (reference sequence). CDR3 length equals 16 residues. The ends were cut back, 3 bases at V and 9 bases at J, with 21 bases in the middle.

This chain uses TRBV6-5 with TRBJ2-1; possible D gene TRBD2, 5 bases. The CDR3 runs to 15 residues. Trimming stripped 6 bases from V and 0 bases from J, with 12 bases between. The germline V gene encodes CDR1 MNHEY and CDR2 SVGAGI. The CDR3, as DNA: TGTGCCAGCAGACGCGAGCGGATCTCCTACAATGAGCAGTTCTTC. Its protein product is CASRRERISYNEQFF.

This clone was seen a few times. V usage is TRBV6-6 and J usage is TRBJ2-7, with 9 nucleotides matching TRBD1. This CDR3 region has 13 residues. The ends lost 0 bases at V and 6 bases at J; junction bases unmatched: 0. CDR1 is MNHNY and CDR2 is SVGAGI in the germline V gene (reference sequence). The CDR3 loop reads CASSYSDRGEQYF. In nucleotides, the CDR3 is TGTGCCAGCAGTTACTCGGACAGGGGCGAGCAGTACTTC.

This chain uses TRBV20-1 with TRBJ2-1, with D unclear. V shed 6 bases and J shed 6 bases, with 9 bases lying between them. Germline-derived CDR1 and CDR2 are DFQATT and SNEGSKA (reference sequence). CDR3 length: 11 residues. CDR3 nucleotide sequence: TGCAGTGCGAGGCCCCTCAATGAGCAGTTCTTC. Its protein product is CSARPLNEQFF.